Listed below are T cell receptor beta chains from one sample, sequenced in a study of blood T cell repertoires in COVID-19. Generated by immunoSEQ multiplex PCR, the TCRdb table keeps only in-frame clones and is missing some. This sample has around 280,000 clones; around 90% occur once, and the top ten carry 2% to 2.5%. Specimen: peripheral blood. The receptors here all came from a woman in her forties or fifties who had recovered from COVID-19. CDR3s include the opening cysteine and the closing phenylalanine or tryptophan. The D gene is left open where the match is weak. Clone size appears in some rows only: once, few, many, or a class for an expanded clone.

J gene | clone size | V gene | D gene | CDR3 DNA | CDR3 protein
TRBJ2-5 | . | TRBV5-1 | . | TGCGCCACCCGCGTGGGTCCAGCGGGAGAGACCCAGTACTTC | CATRVGPAGETQYF
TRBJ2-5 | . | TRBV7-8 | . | TGTGCCAGCAGCTTAGTTCGGGAGACCCAGTACTTC | CASSLVRETQYF
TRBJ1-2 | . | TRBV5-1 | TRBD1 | TGCGCCAGCAGCCCGACAGGGGGCCGGTATGGCTACACCTTC | CASSPTGGRYGYTF
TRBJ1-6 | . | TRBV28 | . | TGTGCCAGCGTCTCCAGTAATTCACCCCTCCACTTT | CASVSSNSPLHF
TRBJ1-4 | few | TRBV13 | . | TGTGCCAGCAGCCACCCGGCGGGGCAAAATGAAAAACTGTTTTTT | CASSHPAGQNEKLFF
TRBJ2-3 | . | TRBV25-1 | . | TGTGCCAGCAGTGCCCTCAGGGGTAGGGCCACAGATACGCAGTATTTT | CASSALRGRATDTQYF
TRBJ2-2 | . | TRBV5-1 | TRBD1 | TGCGCCAGCAGCCCGGGACAGGGTGGCGGGGAGCTGTTTTTT | CASSPGQGGGELFF
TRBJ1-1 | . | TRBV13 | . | TGTGCCAGCAGCTTAAGGGGGGGTACAGCATTGAACACTGAAGCTTTCTTT | CASSLRGGTALNTEAFF
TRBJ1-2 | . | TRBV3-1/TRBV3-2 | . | TGTGCCAGCAGCCAATGGGGGCGCGGCTACACCTTC | CASSQWGRGYTF
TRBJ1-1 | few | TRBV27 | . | TGTGCCAGCAGTTTCTACGGGGGCACTGAAGCTTTCTTT | CASSFYGGTEAFF
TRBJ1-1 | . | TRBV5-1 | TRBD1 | TGCGCCAGCAGATTTTACGCCGGGACAGCGAACACTGAAGCTTTCTTT | CASRFYAGTANTEAFF
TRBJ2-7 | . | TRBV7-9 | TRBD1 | TGTGCCAGCAGACCCGACAGGGTAGACGAGCAGTACTTC | CASRPDRVDEQYF
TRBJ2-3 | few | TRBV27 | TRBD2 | TGTGCCAGCAGTTTTGGTAGCGGGAGGACAGATACGCAGTATTTT | CASSFGSGRTDTQYF
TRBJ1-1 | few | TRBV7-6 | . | TGTGCCAGCAGCTTAGGTCGACAACTGAACACTGAAGCTTTCTTT | CASSLGRQLNTEAFF
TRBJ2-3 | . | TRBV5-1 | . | TGCGCCAGCAGCTTTGGAGGGGCCGGGGATACGCAGTATTTT | CASSFGGAGDTQYF
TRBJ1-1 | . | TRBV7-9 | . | TGTGCCAGCAGCTTAGGCTCTGGGGACTCAGGGAGGGCTGAAGCTTTCTTT | CASSLGSGDSGRAEAFF
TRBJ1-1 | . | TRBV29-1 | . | TGCAGCGTCTCTAAGGGGCAGATTATGAACACTGAAGCTTTCTTT | CSVSKGQIMNTEAFF
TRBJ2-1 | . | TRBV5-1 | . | TGCGCCAGCAGCGTTAGCGGCAACTCCTACAATGAGCAGTTCTTC | CASSVSGNSYNEQFF
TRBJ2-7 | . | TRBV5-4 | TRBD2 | TGTGCCAGCAGCACTCCCGCGGGGGGAGGGTCCTACGAGCAGTACTTC | CASSTPAGGGSYEQYF
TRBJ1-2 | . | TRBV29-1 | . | TGCAGCGTTGAAGCCCAGGTGATGTATGGCTACACCTTC | CSVEAQVMYGYTF
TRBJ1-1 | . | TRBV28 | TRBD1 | TGTGCCAGCAGTTTGGCAGGGGGCACCACTGAAGCTTTCTTT | CASSLAGGTTEAFF
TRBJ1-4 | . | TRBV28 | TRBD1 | TGTGCCAGCAGTTTAAGGGACAGTGCAACTAATGAAAAACTGTTTTTT | CASSLRDSATNEKLFF
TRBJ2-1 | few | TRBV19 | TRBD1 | TGTGCCAGTAGTTCAACCGGGACAGGGTACGATGAGCAGTTCTTC | CASSSTGTGYDEQFF
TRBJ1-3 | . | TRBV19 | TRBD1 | TGTGCCAGTAGTGGAAACAGGGGGCTACGAGGAAACACCATATATTTT | CASSGNRGLRGNTIYF
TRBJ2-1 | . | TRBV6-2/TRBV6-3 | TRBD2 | TGTGCCAGCAGTTTTGGAGAAGCGGGAGCGGGCAATGAGCAGTTCTTC | CASSFGEAGAGNEQFF
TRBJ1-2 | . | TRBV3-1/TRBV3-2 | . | TGTGCCAGCAGCCAACAGACCCTGGGCGTTTATGGCTACACCTTC | CASSQQTLGVYGYTF
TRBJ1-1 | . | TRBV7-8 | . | TGTGCCAGCAGCGTGAAGCTGGACACTGAAGCTTTCTTT | CASSVKLDTEAFF
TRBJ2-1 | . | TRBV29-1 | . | TGCAGCGTTGTTTTGGCGGGGAGCTCCTACAATGAGCAGTTCTTC | CSVVLAGSSYNEQFF
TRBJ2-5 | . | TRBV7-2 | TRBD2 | TGTGCCAGCAGCTATTATAGCGGGACGGTCGGGGAGACCCAGTACTTC | CASSYYSGTVGETQYF
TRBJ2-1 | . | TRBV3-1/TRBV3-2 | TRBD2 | TGTGCCAGCAGCCAAGATTCCCGACGGGCGACTAGCGGGGGCCACAATGAGCAGTTCTTC | CASSQDSRRATSGGHNEQFF
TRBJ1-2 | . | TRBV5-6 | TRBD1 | TGTGCCAGCAGCTTGGGGACAGGTCCGTACTATGGCTACACCTTC | CASSLGTGPYYGYTF
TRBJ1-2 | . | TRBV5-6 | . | TGTGCCACCAGACGAAATAGCTATGGCTACACCTTC | CATRRNSYGYTF
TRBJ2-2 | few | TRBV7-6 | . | TGTGCCAGCAGCCCTACTAGTGGCCTCGCCGGGGAGCTGTTTTTT | CASSPTSGLAGELFF
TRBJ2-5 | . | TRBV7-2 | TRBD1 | TGTGCCAGCAGCAGGGACAGGGTTGAGACCCAGTACTTC | CASSRDRVETQYF
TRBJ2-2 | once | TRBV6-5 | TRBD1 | TGTGCCAGCAGACGGACAGGGAACACCGGGGAGCTGTTTTTT | CASRRTGNTGELFF
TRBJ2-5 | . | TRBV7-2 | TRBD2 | TGTGCCAGCAGCGCCTGGACTAGAGGGCAAGAGACCCAGTACTTC | CASSAWTRGQETQYF
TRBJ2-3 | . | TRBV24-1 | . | TGTGCCACCAGTGATTTGGTCGGGGGCACAGATACGCAGTATTTT | CATSDLVGGTDTQYF
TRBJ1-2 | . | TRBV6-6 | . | TGTGCCAGCAGTTTTGCACCGGTTTCGGGCTACACCTTC | CASSFAPVSGYTF
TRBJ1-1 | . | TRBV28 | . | TGTGCCAGCCGCAAGTTTCTACGGGGGAACACTGAAGCTTTCTTT | CASRKFLRGNTEAFF
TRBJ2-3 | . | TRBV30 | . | TGTGCCTGGAGTGTACAGGCGGGGCATACGCAGTATTTT | CAWSVQAGHTQYF
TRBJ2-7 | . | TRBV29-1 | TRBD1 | TGCAGCGTCCTTCCGGGACAGGGAGACGAGCAGTACTTC | CSVLPGQGDEQYF
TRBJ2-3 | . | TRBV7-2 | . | TGTGCCAGCAGCCCAGGCACAGATACGCAGTATTTT | CASSPGTDTQYF
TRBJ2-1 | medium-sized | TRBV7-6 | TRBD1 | TGTGCCAGCAGTTATTTAGGACAGGGTTTGAACAATGAGCAGTTCTTC | CASSYLGQGLNNEQFF
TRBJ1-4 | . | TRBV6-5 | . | TGTGCCAGCAGATCTTCGGGTGAAAAACTGTTTTTT | CASRSSGEKLFF
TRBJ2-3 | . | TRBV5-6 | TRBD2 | TGTGCCAGCAGCATCCCGGGACTAGCGTCGGGCACAGATACGCAGTATTTT | CASSIPGLASGTDTQYF
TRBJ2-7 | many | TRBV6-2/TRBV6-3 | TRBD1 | TGTGCCAGCAGCCAGGGGGCGCGGGAGCAGTACTTC | CASSQGAREQYF
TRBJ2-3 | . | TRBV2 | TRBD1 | TGTGCCAGCATGGCAGGGGGCTTAGGTAGGACAGATACGCAGTATTTT | CASMAGGLGRTDTQYF
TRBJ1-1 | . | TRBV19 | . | TGTGCCAGTAGTAAAACAACGCTGAACACTGAAGCTTTCTTT | CASSKTTLNTEAFF